The present T cell receptor (beta chain) was sequenced within a study of yellow fever vaccine responses in identical twins. Findings of the study overall: The T cell response to vaccination in identical twins was reportedly partly convergent and partly personalized.

A single record per CDR3 protein comes from TCRdb applying MiXCR to the RT-PCR reads. The table lists 5,500 to 6,500 distinct CDR3 sequences, over 50% of them singletons. This clonotype was counted between two and nine times. The antigen remains unidentified. The V and J ends lost 4 bases and 7 bases respectively, with 14 bases between them. This CDR3 has 14 amino acids. The chain has TRBV12-3 or TRBV12-4 and TRBJ2-1, with D tentatively TRBD2 (6 bases). The receptor comes from a young woman who received the yellow fever vaccine. Sequenced material: T cells from blood (PBMCs), unsorted or a sorted subset (not recorded which), taken before or after yellow fever vaccination (not recorded which). CDR3: CASSSGLQANEQFF. The CDR3 DNA follows: TGTGCCAGCAGTTCGGGACTTCAGGCGAATGAGCAGTTCTTC.